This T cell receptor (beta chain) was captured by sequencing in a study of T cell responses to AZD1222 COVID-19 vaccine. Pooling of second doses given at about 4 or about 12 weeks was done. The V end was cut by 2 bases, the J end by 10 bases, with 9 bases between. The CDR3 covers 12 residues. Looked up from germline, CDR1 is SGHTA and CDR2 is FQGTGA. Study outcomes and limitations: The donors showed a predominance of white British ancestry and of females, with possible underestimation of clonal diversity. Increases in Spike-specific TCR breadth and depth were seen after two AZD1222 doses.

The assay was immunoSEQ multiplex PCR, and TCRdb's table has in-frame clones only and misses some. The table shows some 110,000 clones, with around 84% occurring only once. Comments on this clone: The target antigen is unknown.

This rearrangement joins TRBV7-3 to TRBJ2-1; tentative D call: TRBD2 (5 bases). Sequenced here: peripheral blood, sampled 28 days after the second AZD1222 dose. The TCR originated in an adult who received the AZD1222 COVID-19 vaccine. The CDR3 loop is CASSLLSGEQFF. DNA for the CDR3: TGTGCCAGCAGCTTACTCTCGGGAGAGCAGTTCTTC.